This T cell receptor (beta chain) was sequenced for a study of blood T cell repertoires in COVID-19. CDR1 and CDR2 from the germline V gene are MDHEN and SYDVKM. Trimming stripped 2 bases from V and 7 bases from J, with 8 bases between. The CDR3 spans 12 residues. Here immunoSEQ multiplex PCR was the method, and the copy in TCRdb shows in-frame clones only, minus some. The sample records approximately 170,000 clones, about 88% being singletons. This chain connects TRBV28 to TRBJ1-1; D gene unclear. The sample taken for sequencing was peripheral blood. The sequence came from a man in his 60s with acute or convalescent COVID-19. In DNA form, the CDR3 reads TGTGCCAGCAGTTTAATACGCAGTGAAGCTTTCTTT. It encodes CASSLIRSEAFF.